This record concerns one T cell receptor beta chain sequence. What it recognizes is unknown. Time point denoted: after dendritic cell vaccination, including at tumor progression/relapse. No glioblastoma patient carried an isocitrate dehydrogenase mutation. PBMC sampling occurred before vaccination, two weeks after the third dose, and at progression. Clones were read by immunoSEQ multiplex PCR, and TCRdb kept only the in-frame ones, dropping some. This sample yields approximately 46,000 clones, of which around 89% are seen a single time; 5.3% belongs to the top ten. This sample is part of a study of glioma-infiltrating T cells after dendritic cell vaccination. Study-level findings and limits: Estimated pretreatment TIL content predicted outcome after dendritic cell vaccination.

Sequencing used blood, obtained after dendritic cell vaccination. The receptor was derived from a human donor with glioblastoma.

As DNA, the CDR3 is TGTGCCAGCAGCCCCAGGACAGGGGAAGGTTCCTACGAGCAGTACTTC. Translation: CASSPRTGEGSYEQYF. This chain connects TRBV7-9 to TRBJ2-7, with 9 nucleotides matching TRBD1. Germline V CDR1 and CDR2: SEHNR, FQNEAQ (reference sequence). Unmatched junction bases numbered 9, after V lost 5 bases and J lost 1 base. This CDR3 comprises 16 residues.